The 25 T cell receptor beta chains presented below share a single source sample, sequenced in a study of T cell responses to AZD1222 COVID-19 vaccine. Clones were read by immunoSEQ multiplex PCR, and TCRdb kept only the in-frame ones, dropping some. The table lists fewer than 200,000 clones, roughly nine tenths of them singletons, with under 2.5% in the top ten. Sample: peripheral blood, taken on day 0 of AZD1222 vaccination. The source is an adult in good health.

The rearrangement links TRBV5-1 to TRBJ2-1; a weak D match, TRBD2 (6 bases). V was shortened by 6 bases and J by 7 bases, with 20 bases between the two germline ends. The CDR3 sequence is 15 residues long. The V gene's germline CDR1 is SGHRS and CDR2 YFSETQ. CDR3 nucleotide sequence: TGCGCCAGCATCCCCGGGAGCGGGTATCTTAATGAGCAGTTCTTC. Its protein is CASIPGSGYLNEQFF.

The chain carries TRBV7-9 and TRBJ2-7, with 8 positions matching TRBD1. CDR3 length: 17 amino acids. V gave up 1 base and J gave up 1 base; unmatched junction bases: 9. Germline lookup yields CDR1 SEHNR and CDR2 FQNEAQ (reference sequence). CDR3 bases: TGTGCCAGCAGCTTAGTTTGGGCGGGACAGGTGTCCTACGAGCAGTACTTC. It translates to CASSLVWAGQVSYEQYF.

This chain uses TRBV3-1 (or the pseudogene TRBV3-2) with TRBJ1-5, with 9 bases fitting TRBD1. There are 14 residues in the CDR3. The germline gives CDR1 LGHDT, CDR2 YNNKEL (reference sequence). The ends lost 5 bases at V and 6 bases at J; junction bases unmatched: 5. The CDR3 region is CASSGTGRFQPQHF. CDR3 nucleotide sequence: TGTGCCAGCAGCGGGACAGGGAGGTTTCAGCCCCAGCATTTT.

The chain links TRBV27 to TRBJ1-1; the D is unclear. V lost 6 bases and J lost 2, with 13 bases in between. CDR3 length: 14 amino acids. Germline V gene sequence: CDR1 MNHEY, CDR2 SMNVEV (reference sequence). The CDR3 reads CASRSGQTNTEAFF. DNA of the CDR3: TGTGCCAGCAGGTCCGGGCAGACAAACACTGAAGCTTTCTTT.

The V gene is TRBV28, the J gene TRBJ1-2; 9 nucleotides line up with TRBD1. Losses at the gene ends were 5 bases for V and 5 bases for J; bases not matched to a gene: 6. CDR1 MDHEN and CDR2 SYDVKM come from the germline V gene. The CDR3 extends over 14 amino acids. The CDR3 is CASSTYRGRYGYTF. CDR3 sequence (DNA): TGTGCCAGCAGTACCTACAGGGGGCGGTATGGCTACACCTTC.

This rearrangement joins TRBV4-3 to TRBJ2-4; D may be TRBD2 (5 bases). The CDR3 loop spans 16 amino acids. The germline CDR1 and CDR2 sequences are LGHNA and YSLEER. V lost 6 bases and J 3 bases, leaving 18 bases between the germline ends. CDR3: CASSRLHGVDKNIQYF. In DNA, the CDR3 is TGCGCCAGCAGTCGACTTCACGGGGTCGACAAAAACATTCAGTACTTC.

CDR3 amino acids: CASSSGEGPYEQYF. CDR3 in DNA: TGCGCCAGCAGCTCGGGAGAGGGGCCCTACGAGCAGTACTTC. J is TRBJ2-7 and V is TRBV5-1, with D tentatively TRBD2 (6 bases). The CDR3 has 14 residues. Between the trimmed V and J ends, which lost 3 bases and 2 bases, there was a span of 12 bases. Per germline, CDR1 SGHRS and CDR2 YFSETQ.

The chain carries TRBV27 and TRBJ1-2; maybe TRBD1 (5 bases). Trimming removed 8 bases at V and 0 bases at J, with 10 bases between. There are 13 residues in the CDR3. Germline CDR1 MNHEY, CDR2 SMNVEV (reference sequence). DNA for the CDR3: TGTGCCAGCTCGGGACGGACTAACTATGGCTACACCTTC. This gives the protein CASSGRTNYGYTF.

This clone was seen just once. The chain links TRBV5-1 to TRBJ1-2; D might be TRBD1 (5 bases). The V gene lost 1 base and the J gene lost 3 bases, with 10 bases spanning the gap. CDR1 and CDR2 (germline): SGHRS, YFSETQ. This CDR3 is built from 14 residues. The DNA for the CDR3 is TGCGCCAGCAGCTTGCAAACAGGCGACTATGGCTACACCTTC. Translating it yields CASSLQTGDYGYTF.

CDR3 loop: CAWSVRAGWEKLFF. CDR3 bases: TGTGCCTGGAGCGTTAGGGCAGGGTGGGAAAAACTGTTTTTT. This rearrangement joins TRBV30 to TRBJ1-4; D is perhaps TRBD1 (5 bases). Germline V gene sequence: CDR1 GTSNPN, CDR2 SVGIG (reference sequence). Trimming removed 3 bases from V and 8 bases from J, with 16 bases in between. This CDR3 is 14 amino acids long. The full variable domain, with the rest looked up from reference TRBV30 and TRBJ1-4, is SQTIHQWPATLVQPVGSPLSLECTVEGTSNPNLYWYRQAAGRGLQLLFYSVGIGQISSEVPQNLSASRPQDRQFILSSKKLLLSDSGFYLCAWSVRAGWEKLFFGSGTQLSVL.

CDR3 nucleotide sequence: TGTGCCAGCAGGGCACGCCTACTTACGGGAGAGCAGTACTTC. It encodes CASRARLLTGEQYF. The J gene is TRBJ2-7, the V gene TRBV2; tentatively, D is TRBD2 (5 bases). V was cut by 6 bases and J by 7 bases, with 19 bases left in between. The CDR3 contains 14 residues. Germline V gene sequence: CDR1 SNHLY, CDR2 FYNNEI.

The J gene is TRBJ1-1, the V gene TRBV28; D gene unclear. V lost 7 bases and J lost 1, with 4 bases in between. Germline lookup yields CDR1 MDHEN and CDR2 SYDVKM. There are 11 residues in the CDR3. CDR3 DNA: TGTGCCAGCAAGGAGAACACTGAAGCTTTCTTT. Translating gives CASKENTEAFF.

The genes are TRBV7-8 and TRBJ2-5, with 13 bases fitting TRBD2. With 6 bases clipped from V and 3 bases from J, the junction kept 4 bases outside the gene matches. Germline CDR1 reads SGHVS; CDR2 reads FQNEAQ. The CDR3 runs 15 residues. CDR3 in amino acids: CASRPTSGGEETQYF. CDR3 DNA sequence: TGTGCCAGCAGGCCTACTAGCGGGGGGGAAGAGACCCAGTACTTC.

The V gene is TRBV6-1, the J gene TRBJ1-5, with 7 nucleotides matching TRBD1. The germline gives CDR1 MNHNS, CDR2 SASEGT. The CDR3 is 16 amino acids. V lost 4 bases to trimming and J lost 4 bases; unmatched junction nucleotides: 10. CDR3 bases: TGTGCCAGCAGTGTCTTAGGACAGGTAGGAAATCAGCCCCAGCATTTT. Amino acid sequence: CASSVLGQVGNQPQHF.

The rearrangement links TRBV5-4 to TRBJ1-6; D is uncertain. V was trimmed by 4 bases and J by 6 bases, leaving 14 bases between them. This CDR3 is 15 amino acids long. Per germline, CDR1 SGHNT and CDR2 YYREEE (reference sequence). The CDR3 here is CASSTYVTANSPLHF. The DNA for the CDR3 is TGTGCCAGCAGCACCTACGTCACAGCTAATTCACCCCTCCACTTT. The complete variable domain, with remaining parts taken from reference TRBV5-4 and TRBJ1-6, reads ETGVTQSPTHLIKTRGQQVTLRCSSQSGHNTVSWYQQALGQGPQFIFQYYREEENGRGNFPPRFSGLQFPNYSSELNVNALELDDSALYLCASSTYVTANSPLHFGNGTRLTVT.

Written as DNA, the CDR3 is TGTGCCAGCAGCTTAGGGGAACCGGGACACGAAGCTTTCTTT. Translation gives CASSLGEPGHEAFF. The chain links TRBV7-9 to TRBJ1-1, with D possibly being TRBD1 (6 bases). Germline CDR1 reads SEHNR; CDR2 reads FQNEAQ (reference sequence). The CDR3 runs to 14 residues. Trimming took off 1 base at V and 8 bases at J, with 14 bases between the two ends.

The CDR3 DNA sequence: TGTGCCAGCAGTTTAGTCCAGGGTAATCAGCCCCAGCATTTT. Translated: CASSLVQGNQPQHF. The genes are TRBV28 and TRBJ1-5; tentative D call: TRBD1 (5 bases). Germline V CDR1 and CDR2: MDHEN, SYDVKM. CDR3 length equals 14 residues. The V gene lost 2 bases and the J gene lost 4 bases, with 9 bases spanning the gap.

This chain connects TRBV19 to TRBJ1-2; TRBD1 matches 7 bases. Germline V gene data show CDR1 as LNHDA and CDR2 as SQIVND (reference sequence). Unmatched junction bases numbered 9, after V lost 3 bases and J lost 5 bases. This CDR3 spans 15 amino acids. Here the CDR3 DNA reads TGTGCCAGTAGTATCAGACCGGCAGGGGGTTATGGCTACACCTTC. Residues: CASSIRPAGGYGYTF.

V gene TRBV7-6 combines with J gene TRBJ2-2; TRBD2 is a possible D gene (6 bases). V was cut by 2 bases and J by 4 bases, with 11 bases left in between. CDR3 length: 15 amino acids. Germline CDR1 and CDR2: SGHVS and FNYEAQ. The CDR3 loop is CASSLLSEGTGELFF. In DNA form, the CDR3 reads TGTGCCAGCAGCTTATTGTCGGAGGGCACCGGGGAGCTGTTTTTT.

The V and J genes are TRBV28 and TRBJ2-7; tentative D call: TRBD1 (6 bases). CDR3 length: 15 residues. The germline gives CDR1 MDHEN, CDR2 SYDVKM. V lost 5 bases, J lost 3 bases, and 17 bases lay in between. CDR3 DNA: TGTGCCAGCAGTCCCACCGGGACACCTGTCTACGAGCAGTACTTC. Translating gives CASSPTGTPVYEQYF. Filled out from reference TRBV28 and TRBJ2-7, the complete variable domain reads DVKVTQSSRYLVKRTGEKVFLECVQDMDHENMFWYRQDPGLGLRLIYFSYDVKMKEKGDIPEGYSVSREKKERFSLILESASTNQTSMYLCASSPTGTPVYEQYFGPGTRLTVT.

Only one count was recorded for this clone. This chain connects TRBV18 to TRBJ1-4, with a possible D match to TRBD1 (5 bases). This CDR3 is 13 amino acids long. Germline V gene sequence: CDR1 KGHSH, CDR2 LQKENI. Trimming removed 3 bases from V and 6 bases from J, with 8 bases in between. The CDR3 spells CASSPGTDEKLFF. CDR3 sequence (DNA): TGTGCCAGCTCACCTGGGACGGATGAAAAACTGTTTTTT. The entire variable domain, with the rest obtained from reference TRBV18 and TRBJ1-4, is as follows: NAGVMQNPRHLVRRRGQEARLRCSPMKGHSHVYWYRQLPEEGLKFMVYLQKENIIDESGMPKERFSAEFPKEGPSILRIQQVVRGDSAAYFCASSPGTDEKLFFGSGTQLSVL.

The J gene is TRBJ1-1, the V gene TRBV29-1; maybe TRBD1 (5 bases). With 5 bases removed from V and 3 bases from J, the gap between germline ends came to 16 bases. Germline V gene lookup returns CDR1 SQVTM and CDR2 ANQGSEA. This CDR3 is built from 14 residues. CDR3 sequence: CSVTLTEGDTEAFF. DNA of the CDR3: TGCAGCGTTACCCTGACAGAAGGGGACACTGAAGCTTTCTTT.

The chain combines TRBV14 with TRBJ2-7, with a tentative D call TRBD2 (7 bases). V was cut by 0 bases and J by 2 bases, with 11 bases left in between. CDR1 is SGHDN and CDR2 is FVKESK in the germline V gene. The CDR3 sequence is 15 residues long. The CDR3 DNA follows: TGTGCCAGCAGCCAAGAGAAGGGGGGGACCTACGAGCAGTACTTC. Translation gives CASSQEKGGTYEQYF.

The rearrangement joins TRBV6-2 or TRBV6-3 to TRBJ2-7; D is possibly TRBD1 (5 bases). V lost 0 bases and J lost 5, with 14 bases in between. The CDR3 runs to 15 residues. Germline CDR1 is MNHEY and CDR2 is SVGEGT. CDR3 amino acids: CASSYSIRVEDEQYF. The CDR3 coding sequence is TGTGCCAGCAGTTACTCGATCAGGGTAGAGGACGAGCAGTACTTC.

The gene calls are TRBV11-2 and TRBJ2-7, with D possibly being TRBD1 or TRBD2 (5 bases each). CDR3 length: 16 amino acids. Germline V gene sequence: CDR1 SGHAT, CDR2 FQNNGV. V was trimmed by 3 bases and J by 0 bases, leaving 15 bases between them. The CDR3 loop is CASSFTGTKNSYEQYF. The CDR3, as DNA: TGTGCCAGCAGCTTTACCGGGACGAAGAACTCCTACGAGCAGTACTTC. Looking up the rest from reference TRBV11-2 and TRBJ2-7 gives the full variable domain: EAGVAQSPRYKIIEKRQSVAFWCNPISGHATLYWYQQILGQGPKLLIQFQNNGVVDDSQLPKDRFSAERLKGVDSTLKIQPAKLEDSAVYLCASSFTGTKNSYEQYFGPGTRLTVT.